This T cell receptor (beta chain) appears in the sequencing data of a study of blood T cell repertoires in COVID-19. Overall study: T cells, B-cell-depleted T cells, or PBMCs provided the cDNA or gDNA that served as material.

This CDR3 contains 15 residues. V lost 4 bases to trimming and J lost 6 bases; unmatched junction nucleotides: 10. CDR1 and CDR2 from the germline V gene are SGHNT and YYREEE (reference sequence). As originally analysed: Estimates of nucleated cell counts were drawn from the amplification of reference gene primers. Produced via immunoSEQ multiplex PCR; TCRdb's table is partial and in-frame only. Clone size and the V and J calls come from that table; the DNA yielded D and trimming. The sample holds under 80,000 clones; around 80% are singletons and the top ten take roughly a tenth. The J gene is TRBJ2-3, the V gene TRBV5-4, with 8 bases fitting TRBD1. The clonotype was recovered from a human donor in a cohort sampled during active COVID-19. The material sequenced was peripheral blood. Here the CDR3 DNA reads TGTGCCAGCAGCCCCGGACAGGGAAAAGGCGATACGCAGTATTTT. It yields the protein CASSPGQGKGDTQYF. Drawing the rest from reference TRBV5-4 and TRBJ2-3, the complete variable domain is ETGVTQSPTHLIKTRGQQVTLRCSSQSGHNTVSWYQQALGQGPQFIFQYYREEENGRGNFPPRFSGLQFPNYSSELNVNALELDDSALYLCASSPGQGKGDTQYFGPGTRLTVL.